This T cell receptor beta chain was profiled in a study of shared clonotypes between healthy human individuals. The run depth of the assay was deep. Here immunoSEQ multiplex PCR was the method, and the copy in TCRdb shows in-frame clones only, minus some. Among under 1,100,000 clones listed, 78% were seen once. Overall study findings and caveats: For sorted subsets, rarefaction showed incomplete sequencing despite large depth.

The CDR3 has 14 amino acids. Germline V gene sequence: CDR1 SGDLS, CDR2 YYNGEE. Trimming pared 4 bases from V and 10 bases from J, leaving 20 bases between. CD4+ cells were split into CD45RA+ naive and CD45RA-negative memory subsets. In its sample, this clone was seen a few times. The antigen remains unidentified. The gene calls are TRBV9 and TRBJ1-2, with D possibly being TRBD1 (5 bases). The sequencing input was memory CD4+ T cells from PBMCs. The subset here: CD45RA-negative fraction. The clonotype originates from a man younger than 35 in good health. Some clones in this sample may be carry-over from other donors' samples. CDR3 nucleotides: TGTGCCAGCAGCCCATCTGGGCCAGGGATTGACTACACCTTC. Its protein is CASSPSGPGIDYTF.